The rows below give T cell receptor beta chains drawn from one sample of a study of blood T cell repertoires in COVID-19. Generated by immunoSEQ multiplex PCR, the TCRdb table keeps only in-frame clones and is missing some. The repertoire consists of roughly 48,000 clones, with just over 90% occurring once and the leading ten covering over 0.95%. Sequenced: peripheral blood. The receptors derive from a man between 60 and 75 years old with COVID-19, enrolled during active disease. Each CDR3 is given with its conserved first and last residue. Fields, in order: V gene, J gene, D gene, CDR3 protein. D genes are given only for firm matches.

v_gene: TRBV11-3; j_gene: TRBJ2-1; d_gene: TRBD2; CDR3aa: CASSSGILAGEAYNEQFF
v_gene: TRBV5-1; j_gene: TRBJ2-7; d_gene: TRBD1; CDR3aa: CASSFGTGTFDEQYF
v_gene: TRBV5-5; j_gene: TRBJ1-5; d_gene: TRBD1; CDR3aa: CASSFMGDSQPQHF
v_gene: TRBV4-1; j_gene: TRBJ2-3; d_gene: TRBD1; CDR3aa: CASRNRQGADTQYF
v_gene: TRBV5-1; j_gene: TRBJ1-2; d_gene: -; CDR3aa: CASSFGGAQGYTF
v_gene: TRBV19; j_gene: TRBJ2-7; d_gene: TRBD2; CDR3aa: CATSAGGPYEQYF
v_gene: TRBV5-1; j_gene: TRBJ1-4; d_gene: -; CDR3aa: CASSLQGLREKLFF
v_gene: TRBV9; j_gene: TRBJ2-7; d_gene: TRBD2; CDR3aa: CASSVGAGDYYEQYF
v_gene: TRBV6-2/TRBV6-3; j_gene: TRBJ1-5; d_gene: -; CDR3aa: CASSYIFPTDLLGDQPQHF
v_gene: TRBV3-1/TRBV3-2; j_gene: TRBJ2-5; d_gene: -; CDR3aa: CASSQDGRGRLQTQYF
v_gene: TRBV3-1/TRBV3-2; j_gene: TRBJ2-5; d_gene: TRBD1; CDR3aa: CASSSGQGKETQYF
v_gene: TRBV19; j_gene: TRBJ2-3; d_gene: TRBD2; CDR3aa: CASSTRTSGTQDTQYF
v_gene: TRBV2; j_gene: TRBJ1-2; d_gene: TRBD1; CDR3aa: CASSVTGDANYGYTF
v_gene: TRBV10-3; j_gene: TRBJ1-5; d_gene: -; CDR3aa: CAISELEQGSGQPQHF
v_gene: TRBV10-3; j_gene: TRBJ2-1; d_gene: -; CDR3aa: CAISPGRQQSDEQFF
v_gene: TRBV3-1/TRBV3-2; j_gene: TRBJ1-5; d_gene: -; CDR3aa: CASSPGGNQPQHF
v_gene: TRBV6-5; j_gene: TRBJ2-1; d_gene: -; CDR3aa: CASSNRDSGSEQFF
v_gene: TRBV19; j_gene: TRBJ1-5; d_gene: -; CDR3aa: CASTAGSLINQPQHF
v_gene: TRBV11-3; j_gene: TRBJ2-7; d_gene: TRBD1; CDR3aa: CASSCGQEQTYEQYF
v_gene: TRBV19; j_gene: TRBJ2-5; d_gene: -; CDR3aa: CASSPQRVGQETQYF
v_gene: TRBV7-2; j_gene: TRBJ2-7; d_gene: TRBD1; CDR3aa: CASSLNEGAVGYEQYF
v_gene: TRBV7-8; j_gene: TRBJ2-1; d_gene: -; CDR3aa: CASSLSGRSEQFF
v_gene: TRBV6-5; j_gene: TRBJ1-5; d_gene: TRBD1; CDR3aa: CASLTGVHQPQHF
v_gene: TRBV19; j_gene: TRBJ2-7; d_gene: -; CDR3aa: CASSIGGISYEQYF
v_gene: TRBV27; j_gene: TRBJ1-2; d_gene: TRBD1; CDR3aa: CASSLTAGTGDYGYTF
v_gene: TRBV6-5; j_gene: TRBJ2-4; d_gene: -; CDR3aa: CATRGGGENIQYF
v_gene: TRBV5-4; j_gene: TRBJ1-5; d_gene: -; CDR3aa: CASSLRGSNQPQHF
v_gene: TRBV27; j_gene: TRBJ2-1; d_gene: TRBD2; CDR3aa: CASRGPGLAFNEQFF
v_gene: TRBV19; j_gene: TRBJ2-1; d_gene: TRBD1; CDR3aa: CASSVDRGSYNEQFF
v_gene: TRBV7-3; j_gene: TRBJ1-2; d_gene: TRBD1; CDR3aa: CASSSGQGLGGYTF
v_gene: TRBV19; j_gene: TRBJ2-7; d_gene: -; CDR3aa: CASSLRTPGYEQYF
v_gene: TRBV19; j_gene: TRBJ2-7; d_gene: TRBD1; CDR3aa: CASSLRQGNEQYF
v_gene: TRBV18; j_gene: TRBJ1-4; d_gene: -; CDR3aa: CASSPPRGGEKLFF
v_gene: TRBV6-5; j_gene: TRBJ1-4; d_gene: TRBD1; CDR3aa: CASRPGTGNEKLFF
v_gene: TRBV27; j_gene: TRBJ2-4; d_gene: TRBD2; CDR3aa: CASSSLAGGAKNIQYF
v_gene: TRBV4-3; j_gene: TRBJ1-2; d_gene: -; CDR3aa: CASSQDLTANYGYTF
v_gene: TRBV29-1; j_gene: TRBJ1-1; d_gene: -; CDR3aa: CSVFSSTGRFTEAFF
v_gene: TRBV4-2; j_gene: TRBJ2-3; d_gene: -; CDR3aa: CASSQPSTDTQYF
v_gene: TRBV3-1/TRBV3-2; j_gene: TRBJ1-4; d_gene: -; CDR3aa: CASSQGGDFNEKLFF
v_gene: TRBV3-1/TRBV3-2; j_gene: TRBJ1-1; d_gene: -; CDR3aa: CASSHRRSGGAFF
v_gene: TRBV24-1; j_gene: TRBJ2-2; d_gene: TRBD1; CDR3aa: CATSDFLGTGYTGELFF
v_gene: TRBV3-1/TRBV3-2; j_gene: TRBJ1-2; d_gene: -; CDR3aa: CASSRALRANYGYTF
v_gene: TRBV28; j_gene: TRBJ2-7; d_gene: TRBD2; CDR3aa: CASSLGTSGRGEQYF
v_gene: TRBV25-1; j_gene: TRBJ1-1; d_gene: TRBD1; CDR3aa: CASSAGQGLLGTEAFF
v_gene: TRBV3-1/TRBV3-2; j_gene: TRBJ2-7; d_gene: -; CDR3aa: CASRNDLSYEQYF
v_gene: TRBV27; j_gene: TRBJ2-7; d_gene: TRBD2; CDR3aa: CASTSGLSYEQYF
v_gene: TRBV2; j_gene: TRBJ2-7; d_gene: TRBD1; CDR3aa: CASTPYDLAGGRGPYYEQYF
v_gene: TRBV12-3/TRBV12-4; j_gene: TRBJ1-1; d_gene: -; CDR3aa: CASTGTRTEAFF
v_gene: TRBV19; j_gene: TRBJ1-5; d_gene: TRBD1; CDR3aa: CASAYQTGARQPQHF
v_gene: TRBV5-1; j_gene: TRBJ2-3; d_gene: TRBD2; CDR3aa: CASSRPGTSGGVDTQYF
v_gene: TRBV5-1; j_gene: TRBJ2-5; d_gene: TRBD1; CDR3aa: CASSPTGDQETQYF
v_gene: TRBV5-5; j_gene: TRBJ2-5; d_gene: -; CDR3aa: CASSLGTKETQYF
v_gene: TRBV4-1; j_gene: TRBJ2-3; d_gene: -; CDR3aa: CASSQVGARGDTQYF
v_gene: TRBV28; j_gene: TRBJ2-1; d_gene: TRBD2; CDR3aa: CASSFRWGTSVGSYNEQFF
v_gene: TRBV3-1/TRBV3-2; j_gene: TRBJ1-5; d_gene: -; CDR3aa: CASSQAGVGSNQPQHF
v_gene: TRBV11-3; j_gene: TRBJ2-1; d_gene: TRBD1; CDR3aa: CASSLGTGVRNEQFF
v_gene: TRBV30; j_gene: TRBJ1-6; d_gene: TRBD1; CDR3aa: CAWSGGQGRSSPLHF
v_gene: TRBV11-2; j_gene: TRBJ2-1; d_gene: -; CDR3aa: CASSNRAQGNEQFF
v_gene: TRBV7-3; j_gene: TRBJ2-1; d_gene: TRBD1; CDR3aa: CASSSTDRELYNEQFF
v_gene: TRBV18; j_gene: TRBJ1-4; d_gene: TRBD1; CDR3aa: CASSPQGQPGEKLFF